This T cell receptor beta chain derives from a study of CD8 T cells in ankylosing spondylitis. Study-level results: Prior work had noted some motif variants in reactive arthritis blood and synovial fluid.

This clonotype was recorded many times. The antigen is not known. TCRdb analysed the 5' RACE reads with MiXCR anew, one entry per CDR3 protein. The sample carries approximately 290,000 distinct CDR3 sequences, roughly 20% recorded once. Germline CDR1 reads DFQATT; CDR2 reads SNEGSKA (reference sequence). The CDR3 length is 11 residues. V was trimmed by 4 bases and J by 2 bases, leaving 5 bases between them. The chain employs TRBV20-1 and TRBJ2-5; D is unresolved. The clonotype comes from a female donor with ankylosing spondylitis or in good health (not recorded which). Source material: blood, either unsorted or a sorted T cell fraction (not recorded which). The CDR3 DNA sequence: TGCAGTGCTACCGTACAAGAGACCCAGTACTTC. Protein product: CSATVQETQYF.